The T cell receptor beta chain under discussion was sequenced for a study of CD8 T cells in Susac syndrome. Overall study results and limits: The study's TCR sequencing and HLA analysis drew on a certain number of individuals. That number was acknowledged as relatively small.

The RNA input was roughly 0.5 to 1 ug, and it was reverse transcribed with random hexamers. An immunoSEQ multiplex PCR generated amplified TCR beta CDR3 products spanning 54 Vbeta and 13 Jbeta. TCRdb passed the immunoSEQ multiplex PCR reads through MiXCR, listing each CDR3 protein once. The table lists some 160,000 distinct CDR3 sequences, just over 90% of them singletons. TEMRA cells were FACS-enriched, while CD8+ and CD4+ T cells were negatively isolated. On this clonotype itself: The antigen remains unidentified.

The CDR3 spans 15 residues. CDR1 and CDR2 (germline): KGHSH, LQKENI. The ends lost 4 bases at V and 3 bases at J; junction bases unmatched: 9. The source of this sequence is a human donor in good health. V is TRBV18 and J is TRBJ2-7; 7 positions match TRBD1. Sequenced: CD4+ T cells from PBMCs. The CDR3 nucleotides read TGTGCCAGCTCACTACCCGGGACAGTGAGCTACGAGCAGTACTTC. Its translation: CASSLPGTVSYEQYF.